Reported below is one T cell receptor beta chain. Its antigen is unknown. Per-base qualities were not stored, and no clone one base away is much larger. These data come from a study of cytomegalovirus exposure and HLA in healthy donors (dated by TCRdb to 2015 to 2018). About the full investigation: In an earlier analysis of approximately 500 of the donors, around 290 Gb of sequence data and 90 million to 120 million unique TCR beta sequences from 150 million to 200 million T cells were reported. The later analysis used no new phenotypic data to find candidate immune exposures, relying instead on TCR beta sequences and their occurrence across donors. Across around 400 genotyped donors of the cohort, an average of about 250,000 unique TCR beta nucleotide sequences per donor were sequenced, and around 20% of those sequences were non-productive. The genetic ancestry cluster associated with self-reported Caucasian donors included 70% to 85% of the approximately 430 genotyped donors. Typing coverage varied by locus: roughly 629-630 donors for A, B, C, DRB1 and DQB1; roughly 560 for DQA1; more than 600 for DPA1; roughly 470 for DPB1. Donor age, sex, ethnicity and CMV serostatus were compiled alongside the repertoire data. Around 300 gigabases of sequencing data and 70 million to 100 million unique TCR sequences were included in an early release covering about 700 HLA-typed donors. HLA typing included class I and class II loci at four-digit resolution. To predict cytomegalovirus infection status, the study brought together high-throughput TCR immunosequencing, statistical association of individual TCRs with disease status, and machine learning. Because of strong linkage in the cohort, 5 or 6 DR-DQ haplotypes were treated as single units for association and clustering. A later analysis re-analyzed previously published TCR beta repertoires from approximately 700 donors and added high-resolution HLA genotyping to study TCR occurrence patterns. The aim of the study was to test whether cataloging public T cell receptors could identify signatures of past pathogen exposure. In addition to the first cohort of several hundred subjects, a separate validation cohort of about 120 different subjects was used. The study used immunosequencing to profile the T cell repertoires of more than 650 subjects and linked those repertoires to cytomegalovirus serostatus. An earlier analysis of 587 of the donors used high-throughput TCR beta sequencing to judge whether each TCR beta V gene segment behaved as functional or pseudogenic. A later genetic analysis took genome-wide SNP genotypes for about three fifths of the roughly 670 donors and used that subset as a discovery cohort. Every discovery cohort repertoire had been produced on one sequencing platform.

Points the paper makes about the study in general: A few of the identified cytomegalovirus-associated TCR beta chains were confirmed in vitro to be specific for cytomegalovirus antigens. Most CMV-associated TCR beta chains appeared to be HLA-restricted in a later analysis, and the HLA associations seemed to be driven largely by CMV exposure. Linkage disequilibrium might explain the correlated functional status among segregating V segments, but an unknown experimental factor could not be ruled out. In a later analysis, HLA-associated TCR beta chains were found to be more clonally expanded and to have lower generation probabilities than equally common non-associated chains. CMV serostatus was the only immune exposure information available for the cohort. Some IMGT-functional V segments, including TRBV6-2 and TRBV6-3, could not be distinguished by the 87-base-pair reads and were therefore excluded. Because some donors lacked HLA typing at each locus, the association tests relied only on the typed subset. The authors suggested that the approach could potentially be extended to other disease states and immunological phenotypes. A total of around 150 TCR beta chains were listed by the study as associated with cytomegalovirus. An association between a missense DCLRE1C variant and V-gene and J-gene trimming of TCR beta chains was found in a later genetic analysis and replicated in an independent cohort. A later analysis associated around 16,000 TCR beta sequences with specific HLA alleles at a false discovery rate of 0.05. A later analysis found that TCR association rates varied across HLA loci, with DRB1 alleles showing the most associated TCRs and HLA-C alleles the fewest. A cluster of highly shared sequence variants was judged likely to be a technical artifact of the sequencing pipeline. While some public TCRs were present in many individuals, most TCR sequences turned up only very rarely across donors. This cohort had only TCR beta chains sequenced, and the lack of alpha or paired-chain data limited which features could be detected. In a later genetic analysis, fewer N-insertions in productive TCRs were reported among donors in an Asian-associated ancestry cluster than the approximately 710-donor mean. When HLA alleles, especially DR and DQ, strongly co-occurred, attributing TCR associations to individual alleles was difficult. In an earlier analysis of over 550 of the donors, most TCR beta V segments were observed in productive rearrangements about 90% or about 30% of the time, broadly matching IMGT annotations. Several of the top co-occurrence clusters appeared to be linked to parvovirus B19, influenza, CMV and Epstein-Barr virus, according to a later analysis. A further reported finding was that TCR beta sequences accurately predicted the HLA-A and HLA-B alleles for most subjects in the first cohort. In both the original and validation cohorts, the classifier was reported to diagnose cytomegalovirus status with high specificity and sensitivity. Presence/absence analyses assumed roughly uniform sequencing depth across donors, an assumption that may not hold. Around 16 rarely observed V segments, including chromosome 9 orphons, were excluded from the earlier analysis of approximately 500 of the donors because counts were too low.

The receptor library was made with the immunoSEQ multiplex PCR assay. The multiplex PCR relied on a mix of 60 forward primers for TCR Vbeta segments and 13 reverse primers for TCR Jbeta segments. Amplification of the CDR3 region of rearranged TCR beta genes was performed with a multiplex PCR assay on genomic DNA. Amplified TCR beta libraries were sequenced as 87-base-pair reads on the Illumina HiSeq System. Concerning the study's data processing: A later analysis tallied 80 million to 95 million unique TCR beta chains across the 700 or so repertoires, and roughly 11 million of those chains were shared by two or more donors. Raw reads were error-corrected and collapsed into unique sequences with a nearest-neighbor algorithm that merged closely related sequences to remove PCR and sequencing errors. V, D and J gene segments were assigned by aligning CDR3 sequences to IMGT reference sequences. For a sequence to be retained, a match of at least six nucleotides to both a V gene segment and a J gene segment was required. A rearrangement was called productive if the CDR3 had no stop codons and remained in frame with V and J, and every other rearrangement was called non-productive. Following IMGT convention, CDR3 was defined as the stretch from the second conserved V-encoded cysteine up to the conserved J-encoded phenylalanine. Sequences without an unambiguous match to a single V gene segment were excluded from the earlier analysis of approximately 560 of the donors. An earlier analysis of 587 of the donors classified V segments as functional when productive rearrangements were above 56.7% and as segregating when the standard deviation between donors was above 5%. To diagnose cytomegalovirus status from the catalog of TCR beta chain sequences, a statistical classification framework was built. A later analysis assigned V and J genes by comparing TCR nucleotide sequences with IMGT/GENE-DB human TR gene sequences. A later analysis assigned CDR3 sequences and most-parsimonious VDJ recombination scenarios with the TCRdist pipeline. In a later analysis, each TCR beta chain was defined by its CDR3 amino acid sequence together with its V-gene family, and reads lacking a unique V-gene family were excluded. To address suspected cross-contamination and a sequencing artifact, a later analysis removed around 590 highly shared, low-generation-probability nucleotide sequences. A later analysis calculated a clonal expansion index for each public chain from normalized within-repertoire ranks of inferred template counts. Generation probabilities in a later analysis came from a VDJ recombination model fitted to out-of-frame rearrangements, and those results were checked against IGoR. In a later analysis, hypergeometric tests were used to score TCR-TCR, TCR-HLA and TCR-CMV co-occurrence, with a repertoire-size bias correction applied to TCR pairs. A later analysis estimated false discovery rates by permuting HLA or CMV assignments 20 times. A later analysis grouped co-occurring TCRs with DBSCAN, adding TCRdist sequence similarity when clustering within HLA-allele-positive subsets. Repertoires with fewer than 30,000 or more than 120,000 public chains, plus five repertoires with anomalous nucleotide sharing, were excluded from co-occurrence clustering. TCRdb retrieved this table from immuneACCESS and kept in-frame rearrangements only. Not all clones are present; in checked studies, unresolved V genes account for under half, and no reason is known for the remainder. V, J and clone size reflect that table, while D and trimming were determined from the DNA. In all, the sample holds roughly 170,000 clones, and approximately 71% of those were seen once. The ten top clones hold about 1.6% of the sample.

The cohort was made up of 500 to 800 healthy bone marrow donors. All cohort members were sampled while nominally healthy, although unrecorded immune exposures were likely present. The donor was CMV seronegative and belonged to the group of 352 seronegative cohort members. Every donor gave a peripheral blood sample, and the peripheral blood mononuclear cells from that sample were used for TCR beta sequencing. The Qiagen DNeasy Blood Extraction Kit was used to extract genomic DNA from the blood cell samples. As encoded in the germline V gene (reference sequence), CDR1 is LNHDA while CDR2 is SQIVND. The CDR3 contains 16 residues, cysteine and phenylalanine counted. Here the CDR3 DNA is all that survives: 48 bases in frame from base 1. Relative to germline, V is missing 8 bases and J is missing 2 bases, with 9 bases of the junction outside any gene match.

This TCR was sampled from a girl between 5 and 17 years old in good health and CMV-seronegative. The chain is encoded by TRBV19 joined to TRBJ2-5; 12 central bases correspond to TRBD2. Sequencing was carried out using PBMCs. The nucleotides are TGTGCCAGTTCTGGGACTAGCGGGTTGACGCAAGAGACCCAGTACTTC. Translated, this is CASSGTSGLTQETQYF.